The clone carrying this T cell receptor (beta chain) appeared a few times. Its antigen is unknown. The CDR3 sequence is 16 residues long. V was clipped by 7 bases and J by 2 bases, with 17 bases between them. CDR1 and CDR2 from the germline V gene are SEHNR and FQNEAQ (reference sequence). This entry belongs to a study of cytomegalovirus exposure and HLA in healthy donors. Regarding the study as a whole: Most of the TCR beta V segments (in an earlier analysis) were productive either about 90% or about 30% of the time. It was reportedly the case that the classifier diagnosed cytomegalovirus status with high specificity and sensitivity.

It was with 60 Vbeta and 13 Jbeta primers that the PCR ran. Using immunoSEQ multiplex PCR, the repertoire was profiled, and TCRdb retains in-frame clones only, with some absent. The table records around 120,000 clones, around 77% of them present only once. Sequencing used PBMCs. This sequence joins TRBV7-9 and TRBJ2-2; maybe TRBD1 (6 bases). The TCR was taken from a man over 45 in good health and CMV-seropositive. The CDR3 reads CASIAKAGANTGELFF. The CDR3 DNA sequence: TGTGCCAGCATCGCGAAGGCAGGGGCTAACACCGGGGAGCTGTTTTTT. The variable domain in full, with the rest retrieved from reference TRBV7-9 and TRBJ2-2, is DTGVSQNPRHKITKRGQNVTFRCDPISEHNRLYWYRQTLGQGPEFLTYFQNEAQLEKSRLLSDRFSAERPKGSFSTLEIQRTEQGDSAMYLCASIAKAGANTGELFFGEGSRLTVL.